These 28 T cell receptor beta chains share one sample of origin, sequenced in a study of identical twins. TCRdb re-called the 5' RACE reads with MiXCR, one entry per CDR3 protein. The profile shows 450,000 to 650,000 distinct CDR3 sequences, roughly 9.5% of them singletons. These records were also assigned to another study, of yellow fever vaccine responses in identical twins.

The sample comprised PBMCs. The receptors derive from a woman aged 18-29 years in good health.

This clonotype was recorded many times. The chain uses TRBV12-3 or TRBV12-4 and TRBJ2-4, with 9 bases fitting TRBD1. The CDR3 loop spans 12 amino acids. With 8 bases clipped from V and 10 bases from J, the junction kept 6 bases outside the gene matches. The CDR3 DNA reads as TGTGCCAGCGGACAGGGGTTTGGGATTCAGTACTTC. It codes for CASGQGFGIQYF.

The sample holds a few counts of this clonotype. This chain connects TRBV6-1 to TRBJ2-7; maybe TRBD1 (7 bases). Trimming took off 7 bases at V and 1 base at J, with 17 bases between the two ends. CDR3 length: 15 amino acids. Germline assignment: CDR1 MNHNS and CDR2 SASEGT. The CDR3 here is CASTREYRGSYEQYF. DNA for the CDR3: TGTGCCAGCACCCGGGAGTACAGGGGATCCTACGAGCAGTACTTC.

This clonotype was seen repeatedly, ten times or more. The genes are TRBV20-1 and TRBJ2-7, with 9 bases aligning to TRBD1. This CDR3 is built from 13 residues. Trimming took 5 bases from V and 4 from J; bases not matched to a gene: 6. Germline CDR1 reads DFQATT; CDR2 reads SNEGSKA (reference sequence). CDR3 in amino acids: CSAAGTGKYEQYF. The CDR3 bases are TGCAGTGCTGCCGGGACAGGGAAGTACGAGCAGTACTTC.

This clonotype has a count of ten or more. The chain combines TRBV29-1 with TRBJ2-1; D remains ambiguous. Per the germline V gene, CDR1 is SQVTM and CDR2 is ANQGSEA. V was clipped by 4 bases and J by 7 bases, with 14 bases between them. The CDR3 is 13 residues long. CDR3 DNA sequence: TGCAGCGTTGGTTCTGGGGTAGTGAATGAGCAGTTCTTC. This encodes CSVGSGVVNEQFF.

This clonotype has only one observation. The J gene is TRBJ2-7, the V gene TRBV27; 7 nucleotides line up with TRBD1. Germline loops: CDR1 MNHEY, CDR2 SMNVEV (reference sequence). This CDR3 is 16 amino acids long. The V gene end was trimmed by 4 bases and the J gene end by 2 bases; junction bases not matched to a gene: 11. CDR3 sequence: CASSSRQGLVAYEQYF. CDR3 coding DNA: TGTGCCAGCAGTTCAAGACAGGGATTGGTGGCCTACGAGCAGTACTTC.

This clonotype showed up just a few times. The V gene is TRBV4-2, the J gene TRBJ2-6; D is ambiguous. The ends were cut back, 0 bases at V and 14 bases at J, with 5 bases in the middle. Germline V lookup: CDR1 LGHNA, CDR2 YNFKEQ. CDR3 length: 11 residues. CDR3 sequence: CASSQDGILTF. The CDR3 coding sequence is TGTGCCAGCAGCCAAGATGGGATCCTGACTTTC.

This clonotype was counted many times. The chain joins TRBV29-1 to TRBJ2-2; D is unresolved. Trimming removed 7 bases at V and 4 bases at J, with 19 bases between. This CDR3 comprises 15 residues. Looked up from germline, CDR1 is SQVTM and CDR2 is ANQGSEA. DNA for the CDR3: TGCAGCGCCCCCGTCCTGGCTAGTCTCACCGGGGAGCTGTTTTTT. Amino acids: CSAPVLASLTGELFF.

The sample holds a few counts of this clonotype. V gene TRBV6-2 or TRBV6-3 combines with J gene TRBJ2-2, with TRBD2 matching 8 bases. V lost 6 bases to trimming and J lost 6 bases; unmatched junction nucleotides: 3. Germline V lookup: CDR1 MNHEY, CDR2 SVGEGT. The length of the CDR3 is 13 residues. The CDR3 DNA reads as TGTGCCAGCAGCAAGCGGGAGCCCGGGGAGCTGTTTTTT. It specifies CASSKREPGELFF.

This rearrangement joins TRBV20-1 to TRBJ2-7; D not resolved. Trimming removed 6 bases at V and 5 bases at J, with 11 bases between. The CDR3 extends over 11 amino acids. Germline V lookup: CDR1 DFQATT, CDR2 SNEGSKA (reference sequence). The CDR3 sequence is CSAPLRHEQYF. The CDR3 nucleotides are TGCAGTGCCCCTTTGCGGCACGAGCAGTACTTC.

This clonotype was counted ten times or more. V usage is TRBV2 and J usage is TRBJ2-7, with no clear D. CDR3 length equals 12 residues. Germline V CDR1 and CDR2: SNHLY, FYNNEI. Between the trimmed V and J ends, which lost 1 base and 2 bases, there was a span of 3 bases. The CDR3 sequence: CASSEETYEQYF. CDR3 DNA sequence: TGTGCCAGCAGTGAAGAAACCTACGAGCAGTACTTC.

This clonotype was counted many times. The rearrangement uses TRBV12-3 or TRBV12-4 and TRBJ1-5; 10 bases are shared with TRBD1. This CDR3 has 14 residues. V lost 5 bases and J lost 7; bases outside the gene matches: 5. The CDR3 reads CASSPRDRGQPQHF. In DNA form, the CDR3 reads TGTGCCAGCAGTCCCCGGGACAGGGGACAGCCCCAGCATTTT.

This rearrangement joins TRBV29-1 to TRBJ2-7; TRBD2 matches at 10 bases. CDR3 size: 16 residues. The V gene's germline CDR1 is SQVTM and CDR2 ANQGSEA. Trimming cost V 4 bases and J 3 bases; bases outside gene matches: 12. Written as DNA, the CDR3 is TGCAGCGTTGTAATTAGCGGGGGGTCTATGGGCTACGAGCAGTACTTC. Translation: CSVVISGGSMGYEQYF.

In this sample, this clonotype turned up a few times. This chain uses TRBV12-3 or TRBV12-4 with TRBJ2-1; D not certain. Trimming removed 6 bases from V and 5 bases from J, with 8 bases in between. The CDR3 runs 12 residues. The CDR3 bases are TGTGCCAGCAGCAAACCCGACAATGAGCAGTTCTTC. It encodes CASSKPDNEQFF.

This rearrangement joins TRBV10-2 to TRBJ1-5; TRBD1 matches 9 bases. This CDR3 spans 18 amino acids. Germline V CDR1 and CDR2: WSHSY, SAAADI. The V and J ends lost 2 bases and 0 bases, in that order; junction bases with no gene match: 8. The CDR3, as DNA: TGCGCCAGCAGTGAGATTACAGGGGGCCGTTATAGCAATCAGCCCCAGCATTTT. This codes for CASSEITGGRYSNQPQHF.

This clonotype was seen more than once but under ten times. The rearrangement links TRBV2 to TRBJ2-5, with 8 nucleotides matching TRBD2. Germline V gene data show CDR1 as SNHLY and CDR2 as FYNNEI. V lost 6 bases, J lost 5 bases, and 11 bases stayed unmatched. There are 15 residues in the CDR3. The chain's CDR3 is CASRVKRESGETQYF. The CDR3 DNA reads TGTGCCAGCAGAGTTAAGCGGGAGTCGGGGGAGACCCAGTACTTC.

V is TRBV28 and J is TRBJ2-7; the D gene is possibly TRBD1 (6 bases). The CDR3 consists of 14 residues. Trimming removed 5 bases from V and 3 bases from J, with 14 bases in between. Germline lookup yields CDR1 MDHEN and CDR2 SYDVKM. CDR3 region: CASSRRQDNYEQYF. CDR3 sequence (DNA): TGTGCCAGCAGTCGCCGACAGGACAACTACGAGCAGTACTTC. Full variable domain (remainder filled in from reference TRBV28 and TRBJ2-7): DVKVTQSSRYLVKRTGEKVFLECVQDMDHENMFWYRQDPGLGLRLIYFSYDVKMKEKGDIPEGYSVSREKKERFSLILESASTNQTSMYLCASSRRQDNYEQYFGPGTRLTVT.

In this sample, this clonotype turned up a few times. The rearrangement uses TRBV7-9 and TRBJ2-3; maybe TRBD2 (5 bases). Trimming pared 5 bases from V and 0 bases from J, leaving 9 bases between. Germline CDR1 reads SEHNR; CDR2 reads FQNEAQ (reference sequence). The CDR3 consists of 14 residues. This CDR3 is CASSISASTDTQYF. CDR3 coding DNA: TGTGCCAGCAGCATTAGCGCCAGCACAGATACGCAGTATTTT.

This clonotype was seen more than once but under ten times. The CDR3 nucleotides are TGTGCCAGCAGTTATCCCATACTCCCCTACAATGAGCAGTTCTTC. It encodes CASSYPILPYNEQFF. The rearrangement links TRBV6-9 to TRBJ2-1, with D unclear. Trimming took 2 bases from V and 2 from J, leaving 10 bases between them. CDR3 length: 15 amino acids. CDR1 and CDR2 (germline): MNHGY, SVAAGI.

Only a few counts were recorded for this clonotype. The CDR3, as DNA: TGTGCCAGCAGCCAAATTCTTAGCGGGGGAGAGACCCAGTACTTC. It specifies CASSQILSGGETQYF. The V and J genes are TRBV3-1 and TRBJ2-5, with 9 bases identical to TRBD2. Germline trimming cut 2 bases from V and 4 bases from J; bases unmatched to any gene: 5. This CDR3 comprises 15 residues. Germline V lookup: CDR1 LGHDT, CDR2 YNNKEL (reference sequence).

This clonotype turned up a few times. The J gene is TRBJ2-7, the V gene TRBV9; D not certain. The CDR3 is made up of 13 amino acids. In germline, CDR1 is SGDLS, CDR2 YYNGEE. V dropped 0 bases and J dropped 3 bases, with 7 bases sitting between them. CDR3 DNA: TGTGCCAGCAGCGTAGGTGTCGACTACGAGCAGTACTTC. This gives the protein CASSVGVDYEQYF.

The genes are TRBV5-1 and TRBJ2-7, with 7 bases fitting TRBD1. This CDR3 comprises 14 residues. Per germline, CDR1 SGHRS and CDR2 YFSETQ. J lost 5 bases, V lost 2 bases, and 7 bases had no gene match. CDR3 coding DNA: TGCGCCAGCAGCTTAACACACAGGGGCCACGAGCAGTACTTC. This gives the protein CASSLTHRGHEQYF.

This clonotype was seen at least ten times. The chain carries TRBV11-2 and TRBJ2-6; tentative D call: TRBD2 (6 bases). The V gene's germline CDR1 is SGHAT and CDR2 FQNNGV. V dropped 1 base and J dropped 3 bases, with 16 bases sitting between them. The CDR3 sequence is 18 residues long. DNA of the CDR3: TGTGCCAGCAGCTTAGTGGGGGTCGGGAGAGGTGGGGCCAACGTCCTGACTTTC. Amino acids: CASSLVGVGRGGANVLTF.

This clonotype has a count of ten or more. The genes are TRBV20-1 and TRBJ2-7; TRBD1 or TRBD2 may be the D gene (5 bases each). V was cut by 6 bases and J by 4 bases, with 16 bases left in between. Germline CDR1 is DFQATT and CDR2 is SNEGSKA (reference sequence). This CDR3 region has 13 residues. The CDR3 is CSARERGWYEQYF. Here the CDR3 DNA reads TGCAGTGCGCGCGAGAGGGGATGGTACGAGCAGTACTTC.

This clonotype came up a few times. The chain employs TRBV4-3 and TRBJ1-2; 8 nucleotides match TRBD1. The germline gives CDR1 LGHNA, CDR2 YSLEER. The CDR3 runs 15 residues. Trimming cost V 4 bases and J 8 bases; bases outside gene matches: 12. The CDR3 sequence: CASSPPGQGARGYTF. CDR3 bases: TGCGCCAGCAGCCCCCCCGGGCAGGGGGCGCGGGGCTACACCTTC.

This clonotype was picked up a small number of times. The chain has TRBV4-1 and TRBJ2-5; D remains unclear. The germline V gene has CDR1 MGHRA and CDR2 YSYEKL. The CDR3 is 16 amino acids. The V end lost 3 bases, the J end lost 0 bases, and 14 bases lay between the germline ends. The CDR3 DNA follows: TGCGCCAGCAGCCAGGCCGTCACCAAGTACCAAGAGACCCAGTACTTC. This gives the protein CASSQAVTKYQETQYF.

This clonotype appeared a few times. The gene calls are TRBV5-5 and TRBJ1-6, with D perhaps matching TRBD1 (6 bases). The CDR3 contains 18 residues. V lost 0 bases to trimming and J lost 11 bases, with 24 bases between them. Germline assignment: CDR1 SGHKS and CDR2 YYEKEE (reference sequence). CDR3: CASSLGQGKTSWATPLHF. The CDR3 DNA follows: TGTGCCAGCAGCTTGGGCCAGGGGAAGACGAGTTGGGCGACACCCCTCCACTTT.

Only a few counts were recorded for this clonotype. CDR3 DNA sequence: TGTGCCAGCAGTTTATCTGCAGGGAGGAGTGGCTACACCTTC. Translation gives CASSLSAGRSGYTF. This rearrangement joins TRBV12-3 or TRBV12-4 to TRBJ1-2, with D tentatively TRBD1 (5 bases). Trimming shortened V by 2 bases and J by 7 bases, and 14 bases separated the two germline ends. The CDR3 covers 14 residues.

This clonotype occurred a few times. The chain joins TRBV5-1 to TRBJ2-7, with TRBD1 matching 9 bases. Germline trimming cut 4 bases from V and 3 bases from J; bases unmatched to any gene: 8. In germline, CDR1 is SGHRS, CDR2 YFSETQ. The CDR3 consists of 15 residues. DNA for the CDR3: TGCGCCAGCAGCGACCGGGACAGGGCGGTCTACGAGCAGTACTTC. Its protein product is CASSDRDRAVYEQYF.